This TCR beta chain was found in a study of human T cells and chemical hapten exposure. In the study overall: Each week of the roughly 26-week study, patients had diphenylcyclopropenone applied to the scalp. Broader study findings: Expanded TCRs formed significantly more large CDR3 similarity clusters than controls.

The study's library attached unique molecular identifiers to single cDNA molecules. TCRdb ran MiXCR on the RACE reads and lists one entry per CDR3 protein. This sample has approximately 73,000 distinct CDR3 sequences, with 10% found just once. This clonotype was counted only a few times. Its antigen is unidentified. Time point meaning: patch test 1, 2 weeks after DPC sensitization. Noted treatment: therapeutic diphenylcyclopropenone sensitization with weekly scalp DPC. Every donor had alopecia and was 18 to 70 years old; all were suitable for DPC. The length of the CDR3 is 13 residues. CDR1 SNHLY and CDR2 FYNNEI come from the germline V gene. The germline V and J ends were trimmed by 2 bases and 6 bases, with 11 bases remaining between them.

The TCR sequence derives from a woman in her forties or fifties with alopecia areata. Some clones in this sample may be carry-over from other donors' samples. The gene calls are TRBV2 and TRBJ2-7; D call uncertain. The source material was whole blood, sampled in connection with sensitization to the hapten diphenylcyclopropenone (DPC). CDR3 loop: CASSEFRSGEQYF. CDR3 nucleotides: TGTGCCAGCAGTGAATTTAGGTCCGGCGAGCAGTACTTC. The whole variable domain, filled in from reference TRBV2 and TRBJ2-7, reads EPEVTQTPSHQVTQMGQEVILRCVPISNHLYFYWYRQILGQKVEFLVSFYNNEISEKSEIFDDQFSVERPDGSNFTLKIRSTKLEDSAMYFCASSEFRSGEQYFGPGTRLTVT.